Each of the 10 T cell receptor beta chains below was sequenced from the same sample in a study of cytomegalovirus exposure and HLA in healthy donors. Amplification used 60 Vbeta primers and 13 Jbeta primers. The table came from immunoSEQ multiplex PCR; TCRdb's copy has only in-frame clones and leaves some out. The data contain about 140,000 clones, 82% of them singletons. Sequencing was done on a sample of PBMCs. The origin of the receptors is a man aged 18-30 years in good health and CMV-seropositive.

This clone was counted between two and nine times. The genes are TRBV7-9 and TRBJ2-7, with D possibly matching TRBD1 (5 bases). Per germline, CDR1 SEHNR and CDR2 FQNEAQ (reference sequence). The germline V and J ends were trimmed by 5 bases and 4 bases, with 18 bases remaining between them. The CDR3 has 15 residues. The CDR3 DNA is TGTGCCAGCAGCCAAGGCCAGGGCGGTTGGTACGAGCAGTACTTC. The encoded protein is CASSQGQGGWYEQYF.

The CDR3 DNA sequence: TGTGCCAGCAGTTACTTGACATTTCCTGGGGCCAACGTCCTGACTTTC. Amino acids: CASSYLTFPGANVLTF. V gene TRBV6-5 combines with J gene TRBJ2-6, with D unresolved. Germline lookup yields CDR1 MNHEY and CDR2 SVGAGI. This CDR3 region has 16 residues. Trimming stripped 1 base from V and 2 bases from J, with 9 bases between.

The gene calls are TRBV10-2 and TRBJ2-1, with 8 nucleotides matching TRBD2. Germline V CDR1 and CDR2: WSHSY, SAAADI. The CDR3 covers 16 residues. V trimming: 2 bases; J trimming: 1 base; junction bases outside the gene matches: 4. CDR3 protein: CASSEPSGSSYNEQFF. Written as DNA, the CDR3 is TGCGCCAGCAGTGAGCCGAGCGGGAGTTCCTACAATGAGCAGTTCTTC.

The V call is TRBV28, the J call TRBJ2-5; 7 nucleotides line up with TRBD2. V shed 8 bases, J shed 3 bases, and the junction held 3 bases outside the gene matches. Germline CDR1 MDHEN, CDR2 SYDVKM. The CDR3 is 12 amino acids. The CDR3 sequence: CASRGGEETQYF. Here the CDR3 DNA reads TGTGCCAGCCGGGGAGGGGAAGAGACCCAGTACTTC.

V gene TRBV27 combines with J gene TRBJ1-2; D is possibly TRBD1 (6 bases). The germline CDR1 and CDR2 sequences are MNHEY and SMNVEV (reference sequence). V lost 5 bases and J 5 bases, leaving 15 bases between the germline ends. This CDR3 region has 14 residues. The chain's CDR3 is CASSTGQSLYGYTF. CDR3 DNA: TGTGCCAGCAGTACCGGACAGTCTCTTTATGGCTACACCTTC.

This chain joins TRBV9 and TRBJ2-2, with 8 bases lining up with TRBD2. The CDR3 is 18 residues long. Germline trimming cut 1 base from V and 3 bases from J; bases unmatched to any gene: 11. The germline gives CDR1 SGDLS, CDR2 YYNGEE. Here the CDR3 reads CASSVRTGKAGDTGELFF. CDR3 DNA: TGTGCCAGCAGCGTACGTACGGGGAAAGCGGGAGACACCGGGGAGCTGTTTTTT.

The chain has TRBV12-5 and TRBJ2-1; TRBD2 matches at 7 bases. Germline-derived CDR1 and CDR2 are LGHNT and FRNRAP. This CDR3 region has 14 residues. V dropped 4 bases and J dropped 8; count of bases not matched to a gene: 8. CDR3 nucleotide sequence: TGTGCTAGTGGTTGGACCGGGGGGAGGGATGAGCAGTTCTTC. It encodes CASGWTGGRDEQFF.

The V call is TRBV6-5, the J call TRBJ2-7; possible D gene TRBD2, 5 bases. Germline V gene lookup returns CDR1 MNHEY and CDR2 SVGAGI. This CDR3 region has 11 residues. Trimming left V 3 bases short and J 7 bases short, with 7 bases between. Written as DNA, the CDR3 is TGTGCCAGCAGTTATCGGGGAGAGCAGTACTTC. Encoded protein: CASSYRGEQYF.

V and J are TRBV15 and TRBJ1-1, with D possibly TRBD1 on 5 matching bases. The CDR3 totals 12 residues. Germline V gives CDR1 LNHNV, CDR2 YYDKDF (reference sequence). Trimming shortened V by 2 bases and J by 4 bases, and 5 bases separated the two germline ends. The CDR3 nucleotides read TGTGCCACCAGCAGAAGGGGCACTGAAGCTTTCTTT. This encodes CATSRRGTEAFF. Drawing the rest from reference TRBV15 and TRBJ1-1, the complete variable domain is DAMVIQNPRYQVTQFGKPVTLSCSQTLNHNVMYWYQQKSSQAPKLLFHYYDKDFNNEADTPDNFQSRRPNTSFCFLDIRSPGLGDTAMYLCATSRRGTEAFFGQGTRLTVV.

About this clone: This specimen includes other DNA sequences encoding the same CDR3. This chain links TRBV9 with TRBJ2-1; a possible D gene is TRBD2 (6 bases). Germline-derived CDR1 and CDR2 are SGDLS and YYNGEE. This CDR3 comprises 15 residues. Trimming left V 2 bases short and J 0 bases short, with 9 bases between. For the CDR3, the DNA is TGTGCCAGCAGCGTGGGGGGACTCTCCTACAATGAGCAGTTCTTC. It specifies CASSVGGLSYNEQFF.